This is a list of T cell receptor beta chains from one sample in a study of T cells after yellow fever vaccination. One entry per CDR3 protein results from TCRdb running MiXCR on the 5' RACE reads. The table has some 670,000 distinct CDR3 sequences, 9% to 15% seen once. Sequenced here: PBMCs, sampled on the day of the yellow fever booster vaccination. The receptors shown here come from a man younger than 40 who received the YFV17D yellow fever vaccine. The CDR3 runs from the conserved cysteine through the conserved F or W. A D gene is named only where the DNA matches it firmly. Clone size is not always given. Where it is, it says once, few, many or a class for expanded clones.

v_call,j_call,d_call,clone_size,cdr3_nt,cdr3_aa
TRBV21-1,TRBJ2-5,-,-,TGTGCCAGCAGCAGTCGGGAGTATGGCTTACCAGAGACCCAGTACTTC,CASSSREYGLPETQYF
TRBV4-3,TRBJ2-2,-,many,TGCGCCAGCAGCCTGGGCGACCGCACCGGGGAGCTGTTTTTT,CASSLGDRTGELFF
TRBV28,TRBJ2-1,TRBD2,few,TGTGCCAGCAGTTTTCTGGCGGGAGGACTCTCCTACAATGAGCAGTTCTTC,CASSFLAGGLSYNEQFF
TRBV9,TRBJ2-7,TRBD1,few,TGTGCCAGCAGCGTACGCCCCGGGACAGGGGCCTACGAGCAGTACTTC,CASSVRPGTGAYEQYF
TRBV5-1,TRBJ2-7,TRBD1,few,TGCGCCAGCAGCTTTTTCGACAGGGTCTCCGGGGAGCAGTACTTC,CASSFFDRVSGEQYF
TRBV6-5,TRBJ2-2,-,-,TGTGCCAGCAGTTACGGCGGGTCGACGCGGGAGCTGTTTTTT,CASSYGGSTRELFF
TRBV7-2,TRBJ2-3,TRBD2,-,TGTGCCAGCAGCTCATTACTAGCGGGGGGCCTGGATACGCAGTATTTT,CASSSLLAGGLDTQYF
TRBV5-4,TRBJ1-4,-,-,TGTGCCAGCAGCCAAACGAGGGATGAAAAACTGTTTTTT,CASSQTRDEKLFF
TRBV10-3,TRBJ2-7,TRBD2,few,TGTGCCATCGGAGGGACTAGCGTTGGCGAGCAGTACTTC,CAIGGTSVGEQYF
TRBV7-8,TRBJ2-5,TRBD2,few,TGTGCCAGCAGCTTAGTTGGTGCTAGCGGGAGTGGGGAGACCCAGTACTTC,CASSLVGASGSGETQYF
TRBV7-2,TRBJ2-3,-,-,TGTGCCAGCAGCTCCCCCGGTCGTGGCCGCTCAGATACGCAGTATTTT,CASSSPGRGRSDTQYF
TRBV15,TRBJ2-3,-,-,TGTGCCACCAGCAGAGCATCGACTAGGGATACGCAGTATTTT,CATSRASTRDTQYF
TRBV7-2,TRBJ2-1,TRBD2,-,TGTGCCAGCAGCTTCGGGGCGGGAGTTGAGCAGTTCTTC,CASSFGAGVEQFF
TRBV28,TRBJ2-5,-,few,TGTGCCAGCAGTTTGGGACAAGGAGGGCCCCAAGAGACCCAGTACTTC,CASSLGQGGPQETQYF
TRBV3-1,TRBJ1-1,-,-,TGTGCCAGCAGCCCAGGGTACTTAAACACTGAAGCTTTCTTT,CASSPGYLNTEAFF
TRBV10-1,TRBJ2-7,-,-,TGCGCCAGCAGTCCGCAGGGCCTCCCACCCTACGAGCAGTACTTC,CASSPQGLPPYEQYF
TRBV10-3,TRBJ2-3,TRBD2,few,TGTGCCATCAGTGAGGGACTAGCGGGAGAAGGGGGCACAGATACGCAGTATTTT,CAISEGLAGEGGTDTQYF
TRBV7-2,TRBJ1-2,-,few,TGTGCCAGCAGCTTAGACGCGCGGAACTATGGCTACACCTTC,CASSLDARNYGYTF
TRBV12-3/TRBV12-4,TRBJ2-1,-,few,TGTGCCAGCAGTATCATCAGGAATGAGCAGTTCTTC,CASSIIRNEQFF
TRBV18,TRBJ2-2,-,-,TGTGCCAGCTTCAGGGGAGCTAACACCGGGGAGCTGTTTTTT,CASFRGANTGELFF
TRBV20-1,TRBJ2-1,-,few,TGCAGTGTATCCCCAGATGAGCAGTTCTTC,CSVSPDEQFF
TRBV28,TRBJ1-5,-,few,TGTGCCAGCAGGAAAGGGTATCAGCCCCAGCATTTT,CASRKGYQPQHF
TRBV18,TRBJ1-2,TRBD1,-,TGTGCCAGCTCACCGTCGGACAGGGGGATGAGCTATGGCTACACCTTC,CASSPSDRGMSYGYTF
TRBV4-3,TRBJ2-7,-,-,TGCGCCAGCAGCCAAGAACAAAGGCCGCTTAACGAGCAGTACTTC,CASSQEQRPLNEQYF
TRBV7-8,TRBJ1-3,-,-,TGTGCCAGCAGCTTACGGGGGGCGGAGGATGGAAACACCATATATTTT,CASSLRGAEDGNTIYF
TRBV5-6,TRBJ2-7,-,many,TGTGCCAGCAGCTTGGGTGGCTCAAACGAGCAGTACTTC,CASSLGGSNEQYF
TRBV18,TRBJ2-3,-,few,TGTGCCAGCTCCGGAGCCCTTAGCACAGATACGCAGTATTTT,CASSGALSTDTQYF
TRBV4-2,TRBJ1-2,-,few,TGTGCCAGCAGCCATCATGGCTACACCTTC,CASSHHGYTF
TRBV29-1,TRBJ2-3,-,-,TGCAGCGTAGGCCGGGACACCTCCACAGATACGCAGTATTTT,CSVGRDTSTDTQYF
TRBV9,TRBJ2-1,-,-,TGTGCCAGCAGCGGGAGTAGGGGGAGGGCCACGGATGAGCAGTTCTTC,CASSGSRGRATDEQFF
TRBV18,TRBJ2-5,-,many,TGTGCCAGCTCACCACCTCAAGGCCGGGCCCAAGAGACCCAGTACTTC,CASSPPQGRAQETQYF
TRBV29-1,TRBJ1-5,-,few,TGCAGCGTTCTCATGACAGGTCAGCCCCAGCATTTT,CSVLMTGQPQHF
TRBV28,TRBJ2-7,TRBD2,few,TGTGCCAGCAGTTTATCCGCTAGCGGGAGTAACGAGCAGTACTTC,CASSLSASGSNEQYF
TRBV20-1,TRBJ2-4,TRBD2,-,TGCAGTGCCTGGACTAGCGGAGCCAAAAACATTCAGTACTTC,CSAWTSGAKNIQYF
TRBV4-3,TRBJ2-3,-,few,TGCGCCAGCAACGAAAAACTCGGGCGGGGCACAGATACGCAGTATTTT,CASNEKLGRGTDTQYF
TRBV7-2,TRBJ1-5,TRBD1,-,TGTGCCAGCAGCAGCCGCCTCGGGACAGGGAATCAGCCCCAGCATTTT,CASSSRLGTGNQPQHF
TRBV28,TRBJ2-5,-,few,TGTGCCACCAGTTTACAGGCCCCGGAGACCCAGTACTTC,CATSLQAPETQYF
TRBV29-1,TRBJ2-1,-,few,TGCAGCGTTATGGCGGGCCACAATGAGCAGTTCTTC,CSVMAGHNEQFF
TRBV2,TRBJ2-7,-,few,TGTGCCAGCGGGGGCATTTCCTCCTACGAGCAGTACTTC,CASGGISSYEQYF
TRBV6-1,TRBJ2-7,TRBD2,few,TGTGCCAGCAGTCCCGGGACTAGCGCGTTAACTGTTTCCTACGAGCAGTACTTC,CASSPGTSALTVSYEQYF
TRBV7-2,TRBJ2-3,-,-,TGTGCCAGCAGCCTAGACGGGACTACCAGGGGGTATACGCAGTATTTT,CASSLDGTTRGYTQYF
TRBV15,TRBJ2-2,TRBD1,-,TGTGCCACCAGCCCAAGACAGGGCGGGGAGCTGTTTTTT,CATSPRQGGELFF
TRBV2,TRBJ2-2,TRBD1,few,TGTGCCAGCAGGCCGGGACAGGATAACACCGGGGAGCTGTTTTTT,CASRPGQDNTGELFF
TRBV20-1,TRBJ2-5,TRBD2,-,TGCAGTGCTAGGCCCCTAGCGGGAGTAGAGACCCAGTACTTC,CSARPLAGVETQYF